This T cell receptor (beta chain) appears in the sequencing data of a study of CD8+ T cells in alopecia areata. Study outcomes and limitations: Lesional scalp, notably in alopecia totalis/universalis, had clonality above that of normal scalp. Tofacitinib delivered significant drops in scalp clonality and in expanded CD8+ clones among the top 100.

Treatment here: oral pan-JAK inhibitor, 5-10 mg twice daily. On this clone itself: Its target is not known.

The V gene's germline CDR1 is MDHEN and CDR2 SYDVKM. With 2 bases removed from V and 8 bases from J, the gap between germline ends came to 9 bases. This CDR3 contains 12 residues. Sequencing templates came from extracted RNA that was reverse transcribed into cDNA. TCRdb's table, derived via immunoSEQ multiplex PCR, lists solely in-frame clones and lacks some. This table has 150,000 to 250,000 clones, around 60% appearing once. The TCR comes from a human donor with alopecia areata. The chain uses TRBV28 and TRBJ1-2; D gene uncertain. Sequences were derived from CD4+ T cells sorted from blood, sampled at week 4, from a patient treated with tofacitinib. The CDR3 sequence is CASSLQVEGYTF. The DNA for the CDR3 is TGTGCCAGCAGTTTACAGGTTGAGGGCTACACCTTC.